A selection of T cell receptor beta chains follows, all from one sample in a study of cytomegalovirus exposure and HLA in healthy donors. Measured with immunoSEQ multiplex PCR; TCRdb has only the in-frame clones, and not every one. In the table there are some 180,000 clones, 75% to 85% of which are singletons. Sequencing input: PBMCs. All receptors come from a woman aged 50 to 65 in good health and CMV-seronegative. CDR3s include the opening cysteine and the closing phenylalanine or tryptophan. The order of the fields is J gene, D gene, V gene, clone size, CDR3 protein, CDR3 DNA. The D gene is left open where the match is weak. Not all rows give a size; the values are once, few, many and, for expanded clones, a class.

>TRBJ2-3|NA|TRBV5-4|NA
CASSLDRFSTDTQYF
TGTGCCAGCAGCTTGGACAGGTTTAGCACAGATACGCAGTATTTT
>TRBJ1-2|TRBD1|TRBV28|NA
CASSLPGTGAYGYTF
TGTGCCAGCAGTCTTCCCGGGACAGGGGCCTATGGCTACACCTTC
>TRBJ1-1|TRBD1|TRBV6-5|NA
CASSYQGETEAFF
TGTGCCAGCAGTTACCAGGGGGAAACTGAAGCTTTCTTT
>TRBJ1-5|NA|TRBV28|NA
CASTNSRGGNQPQHF
TGTGCCAGCACCAACTCCAGGGGCGGCAATCAGCCCCAGCATTTT
>TRBJ2-2|NA|TRBV19|once
CASIISGKANTGELFF
TGTGCCAGTATCATTAGCGGAAAAGCGAACACCGGGGAGCTGTTTTTT
>TRBJ2-7|TRBD2|TRBV28|NA
CASTPSGGSYEQYF
TGTGCCAGCACGCCTTCGGGGGGCTCCTACGAGCAGTACTTC
>TRBJ2-5|NA|TRBV18|NA
CASSKEPNQETQYF
TGTGCCAGCTCAAAGGAGCCGAACCAAGAGACCCAGTACTTC
>TRBJ1-5|NA|TRBV2|NA
CASSTVPPRGGQPQHF
TGTGCCAGCAGTACCGTCCCGCCAAGGGGCGGTCAGCCCCAGCATTTT
>TRBJ2-1|TRBD1|TRBV7-8|NA
CASSSQGVLVQFF
TGTGCCAGCAGCTCCCAGGGGGTCCTAGTGCAGTTCTTC
>TRBJ1-5|NA|TRBV19|NA
CASRTEGNQPQHF
TGTGCCAGCCGGACTGAGGGCAATCAGCCCCAGCATTTT
>TRBJ2-7|NA|TRBV29-1|NA
CSVMWYASYEQYF
TGCAGCGTTATGTGGTACGCGTCCTACGAGCAGTACTTC
>TRBJ2-1|TRBD2|TRBV7-2|NA
CASTAVAGSYNEQFF
TGTGCCAGCACGGCCGTAGCGGGGTCCTACAATGAGCAGTTCTTC
>TRBJ2-3|NA|TRBV15|NA
CATSRDFNGDTQYF
TGTGCCACCAGCAGAGATTTTAACGGAGATACGCAGTATTTT
>TRBJ1-3|NA|TRBV9|NA
CASNTGQSGNTIYF
TGTGCCAGCAACACAGGACAGTCTGGAAACACCATATATTTT
>TRBJ2-5|TRBD2|TRBV7-2|NA
CASSTSQGLAGAFKAQYF
TGTGCCAGCAGCACTTCCCAGGGACTAGCGGGAGCCTTCAAGGCCCAGTACTTC
>TRBJ2-1|TRBD2|TRBV10-2|NA
CASSLAESNEQFF
TGCGCCAGCAGTCTAGCGGAATCCAATGAGCAGTTCTTC
>TRBJ2-5|TRBD1|TRBV7-9|NA
CASSYGTDLLEETQYF
TGTGCCAGCAGTTATGGGACAGACCTTCTTGAGGAGACCCAGTACTTC
>TRBJ2-1|TRBD2|TRBV10-1|NA
CASSEYLPGTREKGEQFF
TGCGCCAGCAGTGAGTACCTTCCGGGTACGCGGGAGAAGGGTGAGCAGTTCTTC
>TRBJ2-1|NA|TRBV2|NA
CASSELGSSDNEQFF
TGTGCCAGCAGTGAACTTGGTAGCTCGGACAATGAGCAGTTCTTC
>TRBJ1-3|NA|TRBV18|NA
CASSLSGQGRNTIYF
TGTGCCAGCTCACTGTCGGGGCAGGGGAGAAACACCATATATTTT
>TRBJ2-7|NA|TRBV28|NA
CASSFTLTGRSFYEQYF
TGTGCCAGCAGTTTCACCTTGACAGGCAGGTCCTTCTACGAGCAGTACTTC
>TRBJ2-3|TRBD2|TRBV6-1|NA
CASSELAGGLDTQYF
TGTGCCAGCAGCGAACTCGCGGGAGGGTTAGATACGCAGTATTTT
>TRBJ1-1|NA|TRBV20-1|NA
CSARLNTEAFF
TGCAGTGCTAGACTGAACACTGAAGCGTTCTTT
>TRBJ2-7|NA|TRBV28|NA
CASSPRTLGEQYF
TGTGCCAGCAGTCCAAGGACTCTGGGGGAGCAGTACTTC
>TRBJ2-3|TRBD1|TRBV6-1|NA
CASRGQLLTDTQYF
TGTGCCAGCAGGGGACAGTTGCTCACAGATACGCAGTATTTT
>TRBJ1-5|NA|TRBV6-6|once
CASSQGAGRSNQPQHF
TGTGCCAGCAGTCAAGGCGCGGGGCGGAGCAATCAGCCCCAGCATTTT
>TRBJ1-3|NA|TRBV2|NA
CASSIAPQGTGNTIYF
TGTGCCAGCTCAATAGCCCCCCAGGGCACTGGAAACACCATATATTTT
>TRBJ1-5|TRBD1|TRBV28|NA
CASSLGTGGDQPQHF
TGTGCCAGCAGCTTGGGGACAGGGGGCGATCAGCCCCAGCATTTT
>TRBJ2-7|TRBD2|TRBV5-1|NA
CASSFRIAGDPYEQYF
TGCGCCAGCAGCTTCCGGATAGCGGGAGACCCCTACGAGCAGTACTTC
>TRBJ1-2|TRBD1|TRBV19|NA
CASTPGGGATSYGYTF
TGTGCCAGTACCCCGGGAGGGGGCGCGACGTCCTATGGCTACACCTTC
>TRBJ1-1|TRBD1|TRBV7-2|NA
CASSFNRGRRAFF
TGTGCCAGCAGCTTTAACAGGGGGCGTCGAGCTTTCTTT
>TRBJ2-5|NA|TRBV2|NA
CASRGHGLETQYF
TGTGCCAGCAGGGGACACGGGTTAGAGACCCAGTACTTC
>TRBJ2-1|NA|TRBV5-1|once
CASSALGKRKYNEQFF
TGCGCCAGCAGCGCGTTGGGGAAGCGGAAGTACAATGAGCAGTTCTTC
>TRBJ1-1|NA|TRBV2|NA
CASSFIPDTEAFF
TGTGCCAGCAGTTTTATTCCCGACACTGAAGCTTTCTTT
>TRBJ1-5|TRBD1|TRBV28|NA
CASSSQGAGGNQPQHF
TGTGCCAGCAGCTCACAGGGGGCGGGGGGCAATCAGCCCCAGCATTTT
>TRBJ2-6|NA|TRBV28|NA
CASSLYRVSGANVLTF
TGTGCCAGCAGTTTATACAGGGTATCTGGGGCCAACGTCCTGACTTTC
>TRBJ1-5|NA|TRBV7-2|few
CASSADSGNQPQHF
TGTGCCAGCAGCGCCGACAGTGGCAATCAGCCCCAGCATTTT
>TRBJ2-3|TRBD2|TRBV4-3|NA
CASSRGGGDTQYF
TGCGCCAGCAGCCGCGGCGGGGGGGATACGCAGTATTTT
>TRBJ2-3|TRBD2|TRBV29-1|few
CSVGTSGSTDTQYF
TGCAGCGTGGGGACTAGCGGCTCCACAGATACGCAGTATTTT
>TRBJ2-7|NA|TRBV28|few
CASSSPGGTRSYEQYF
TGTGCCAGCAGTTCCCCTGGCGGGACGCGATCCTACGAGCAGTACTTC
>TRBJ2-7|TRBD2|TRBV27|NA
CASSLKREAPYEQYF
TGTGCCAGCAGTTTAAAGCGGGAGGCGCCCTACGAGCAGTACTTC
>TRBJ2-3|TRBD2|TRBV5-1|NA
CASSLASGTPRGQYF
TGCGCCAGCAGCTTGGCTAGCGGAACCCCACGGGGGCAGTATTTT
>TRBJ2-7|NA|TRBV30|NA
CAWSSIVEQYF
TGTGCCTGGAGTTCAATAGTCGAGCAGTACTTC
>TRBJ2-5|NA|TRBV5-1|NA
CASSKQGEVETQYF
TGCGCCAGCAGTAAACAGGGTGAGGTGGAGACCCAGTACTTC
>TRBJ1-3|NA|TRBV5-1|NA
CASSLDRVSNSGNTIYF
TGCGCCAGCAGCTTGGATCGGGTTTCAAACTCTGGAAACACCATATATTTT
>TRBJ2-7|TRBD2|TRBV5-6|NA
CASSLDTSGQRYEQYF
TGTGCCAGCAGCTTGGACACTAGCGGACAAAGGTACGAGCAGTACTTC
>TRBJ1-2|TRBD1|TRBV6-5|NA
CASSRGQANYGYTF
TGTGCCAGCAGTCGGGGACAGGCTAACTATGGCTACACCTTC
>TRBJ2-1|TRBD1|TRBV10-3|NA
CAISDPSGDRGPYNEQFF
TGTGCCATCAGTGACCCCTCGGGTGACAGGGGCCCCTACAATGAGCAGTTCTTC
>TRBJ2-3|NA|TRBV6-5|NA
CASRFRDTASDTQYF
TGTGCCAGCAGATTCCGGGACACGGCTTCAGATACGCAGTATTTT
>TRBJ2-1|TRBD2|TRBV18|NA
CASSPGTSGSLTYNEQFF
TGTGCCAGCTCACCAGGGACTAGCGGGAGTTTGACCTACAATGAGCAGTTCTTC
>TRBJ1-4|NA|TRBV6-5|NA
CASSYSVTNEKLFF
TGTGCCAGCAGTTACTCGGTCACTAATGAAAAACTGTTTTTC
>TRBJ2-1|TRBD1|TRBV6-5|NA
CASSLDRGPSNEQFF
TGTGCCAGCAGCCTCGACAGGGGGCCCTCCAATGAGCAGTTCTTC
>TRBJ1-1|TRBD1|TRBV18|NA
CASFQGTGVGMNTEAFF
TGTGCCAGCTTTCAAGGGACAGGGGTAGGGATGAACACTGAAGCTTTCTTT
>TRBJ1-3|TRBD1|TRBV2|NA
CASRPRDSSGNTIYF
TGTGCCAGCAGGCCCCGGGACAGCTCTGGAAACACCATATATTTT
>TRBJ2-1|TRBD2|TRBV13|once
CASSQTSGMVEQFF
TGTGCCAGCAGCCAGACTAGCGGGATGGTTGAGCAGTTCTTC
>TRBJ2-3|NA|TRBV18|NA
CASSIKDTQYF
TGTGCCAGCTCCATCAAAGATACGCAGTATTTT
>TRBJ2-7|TRBD1|TRBV27|NA
CASSYQGAKEQYF
TGTGCCAGCAGTTACCAGGGGGCTAAAGAGCAGTACTTC